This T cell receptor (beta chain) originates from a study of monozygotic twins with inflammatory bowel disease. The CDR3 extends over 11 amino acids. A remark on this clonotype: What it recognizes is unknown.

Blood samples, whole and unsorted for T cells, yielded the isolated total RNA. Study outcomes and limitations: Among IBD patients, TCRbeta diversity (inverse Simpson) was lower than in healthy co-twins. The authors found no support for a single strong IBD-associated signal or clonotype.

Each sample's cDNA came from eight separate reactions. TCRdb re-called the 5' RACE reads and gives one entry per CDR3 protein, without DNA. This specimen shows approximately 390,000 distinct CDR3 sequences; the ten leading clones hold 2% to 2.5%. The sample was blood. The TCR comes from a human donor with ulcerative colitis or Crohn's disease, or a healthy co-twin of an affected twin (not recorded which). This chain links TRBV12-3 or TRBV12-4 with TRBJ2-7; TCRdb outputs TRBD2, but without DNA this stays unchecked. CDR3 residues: CASSLGATENF.